This T cell receptor beta chain stems from a study of T cells expressing NK-cell markers. Study context: Seven HCMV-seropositive donors and one seronegative donor made up the eight sequenced donors. Study observations and caveats: Dominant NKG2C+ clonotypes were found to form about 1.0-7.0% of CD8+ T cells in roughly 6 donors.

About this clonotype itself: Antigen: not known.

The CDR3 runs 15 residues. In germline, CDR1 is SEHNR, CDR2 FQNEAQ (reference sequence). From the 5' RACE reads, TCRdb lists one entry per CDR3 protein and no DNA. This sample's clone table lists roughly 350,000 distinct CDR3 sequences. Sequenced sample: blood T cells: a sorted CD56 or NKG2C T cell subset, CD4+ or CD8+ T cells, or bulk PBMC T cells (not recorded which). The sequence derives from a man aged 18 to 69 in good health. The chain links TRBV7-9 to TRBJ1-6. CDR3 sequence reads: CASSVRDGSNSPLHF.